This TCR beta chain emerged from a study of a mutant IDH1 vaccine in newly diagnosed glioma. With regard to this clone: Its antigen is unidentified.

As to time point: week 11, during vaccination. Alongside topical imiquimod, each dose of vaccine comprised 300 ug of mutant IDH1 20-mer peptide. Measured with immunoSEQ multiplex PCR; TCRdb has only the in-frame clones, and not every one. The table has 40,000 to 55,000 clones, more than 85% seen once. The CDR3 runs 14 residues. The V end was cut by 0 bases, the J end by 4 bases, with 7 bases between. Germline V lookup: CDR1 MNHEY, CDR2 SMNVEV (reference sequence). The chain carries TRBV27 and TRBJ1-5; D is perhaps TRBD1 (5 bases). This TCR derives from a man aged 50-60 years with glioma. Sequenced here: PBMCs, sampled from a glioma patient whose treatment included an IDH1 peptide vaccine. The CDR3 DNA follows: TGTGCCAGCAGTTTATCGCGGGGGAATCAGCCCCAGCATTTT. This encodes CASSLSRGNQPQHF.